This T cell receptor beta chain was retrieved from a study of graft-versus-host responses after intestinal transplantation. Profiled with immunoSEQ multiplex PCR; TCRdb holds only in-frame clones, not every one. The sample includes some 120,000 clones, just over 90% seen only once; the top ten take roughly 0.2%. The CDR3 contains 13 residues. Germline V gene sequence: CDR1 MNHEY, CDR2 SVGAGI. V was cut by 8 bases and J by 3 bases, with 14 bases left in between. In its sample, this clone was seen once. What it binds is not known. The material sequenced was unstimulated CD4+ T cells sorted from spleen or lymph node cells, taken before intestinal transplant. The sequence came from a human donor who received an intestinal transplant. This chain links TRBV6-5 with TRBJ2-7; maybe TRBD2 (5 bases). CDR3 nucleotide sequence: TGTGCCAGCGGTAGAGGTGGGAGCTACGAGCAGTACTTC. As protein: CASGRGGSYEQYF.